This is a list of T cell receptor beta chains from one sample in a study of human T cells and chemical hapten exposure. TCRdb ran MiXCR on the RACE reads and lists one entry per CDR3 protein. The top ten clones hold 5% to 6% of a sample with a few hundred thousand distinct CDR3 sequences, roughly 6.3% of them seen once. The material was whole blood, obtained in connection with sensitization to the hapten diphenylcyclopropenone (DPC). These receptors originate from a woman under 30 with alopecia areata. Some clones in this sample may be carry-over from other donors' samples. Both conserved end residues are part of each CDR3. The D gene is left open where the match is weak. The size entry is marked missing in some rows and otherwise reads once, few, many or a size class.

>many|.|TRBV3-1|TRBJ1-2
CASSPEEGTGYTF
TGTGCCAGCAGCCCCGAGGAGGGGACCGGCTACACCTTC
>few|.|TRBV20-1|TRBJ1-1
CSARRDTMNTEAFF
TGCAGTGCTAGAAGGGACACAATGAACACTGAAGCTTTCTTT
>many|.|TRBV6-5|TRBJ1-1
CASSRSGDTEAFF
TGTGCCAGCAGCCGTTCAGGGGACACTGAAGCTTTCTTT
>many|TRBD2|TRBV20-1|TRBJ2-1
CSASPPAGWNNEQFF
TGCAGTGCTAGCCCCCCAGCGGGGTGGAACAATGAGCAGTTCTTC
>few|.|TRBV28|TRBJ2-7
CASKSTNEQYF
TGTGCCAGCAAGTCAACTAACGAGCAGTACTTC
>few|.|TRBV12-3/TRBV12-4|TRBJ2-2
CASSFEGAGELFF
TGTGCCAGCAGTTTTGAGGGAGCCGGGGAGCTGTTTTTT
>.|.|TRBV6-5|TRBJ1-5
CASSPVTGDSNQPQHF
TGTGCCAGCAGTCCTGTGACAGGCGATAGCAATCAGCCCCAGCATTTT
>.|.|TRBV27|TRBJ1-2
CASSHRDISGYTF
TGTGCCAGCAGTCATAGGGACATTTCTGGCTACACCTTC
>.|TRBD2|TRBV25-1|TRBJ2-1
CASTSGVDEQFF
TGTGCCAGCACCAGCGGGGTTGATGAGCAGTTCTTC
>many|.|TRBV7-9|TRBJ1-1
CASSSSLENTEAFF
TGTGCCAGCAGCTCCTCTTTAGAGAACACTGAAGCTTTCTTT
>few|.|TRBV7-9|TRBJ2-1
CASSPAGPNEQFF
TGTGCCAGCAGCCCGGCAGGCCCCAATGAGCAGTTCTTC
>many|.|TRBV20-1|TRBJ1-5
CSAQTAEVDPQHF
TGCAGTGCTCAGACTGCGGAGGTAGATCCCCAGCATTTT
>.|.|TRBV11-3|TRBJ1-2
CASSRPGGDGYTF
TGTGCCAGCAGCCGGCCGGGGGGCGATGGCTACACCTTC
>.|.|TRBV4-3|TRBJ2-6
CASSQDLYQKSSGANVLTF
TGCGCCAGCAGCCAAGATCTGTACCAAAAAAGTTCTGGGGCCAACGTCCTGACTTTC
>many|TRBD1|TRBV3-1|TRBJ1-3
CASSQLGQSARNTIYF
TGTGCCAGCAGCCAGTTGGGACAGTCGGCCAGGAACACCATATATTTT
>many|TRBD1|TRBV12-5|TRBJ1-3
CASGPGTGPFTGNTIYF
TGTGCTAGTGGCCCCGGGACAGGGCCGTTTACCGGAAACACCATATATTTT
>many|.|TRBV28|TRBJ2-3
CASSLQSTDTQYF
TGTGCCAGCAGTTTACAGAGTACAGATACGCAGTATTTT
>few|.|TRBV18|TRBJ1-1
CASSPRAANTEAFF
TGTGCCAGCTCACCACGGGCTGCGAACACTGAAGCTTTCTTT
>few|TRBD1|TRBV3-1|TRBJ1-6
CASSRGTGYGSPLHF
TGTGCCAGCAGCCGAGGGACAGGGTATGGTTCACCCCTCCACTTT
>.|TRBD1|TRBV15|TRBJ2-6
CATSRDSSQGKSGANVLTF
TGTGCCACCAGCAGAGATTCATCACAGGGGAAGTCTGGGGCCAACGTCCTGACTTTC
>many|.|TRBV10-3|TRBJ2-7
CAISEFAPEQYF
TGTGCCATCAGTGAATTCGCCCCCGAGCAGTACTTC
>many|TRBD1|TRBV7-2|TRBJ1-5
CASSLTGAMNQPQHF
TGTGCCAGCAGTTTGACAGGGGCCATGAATCAGCCCCAGCATTTT
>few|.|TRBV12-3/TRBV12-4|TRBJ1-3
CASSRYTGPGNTIYF
TGTGCCAGCAGTCGCTATACAGGGCCGGGAAACACCATATATTTT
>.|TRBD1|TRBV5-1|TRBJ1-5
CASSLRTGTDQPQHF
TGCGCCAGCAGCTTACGGACAGGGACAGATCAGCCCCAGCATTTT
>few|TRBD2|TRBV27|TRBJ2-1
CASSFGTSGYNEQFF
TGTGCCAGCAGTTTTGGTACTAGCGGCTACAATGAGCAGTTCTTC
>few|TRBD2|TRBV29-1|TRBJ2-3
CSVQTSGVSWGAQYF
TGCAGCGTACAGACTAGCGGGGTTTCTTGGGGCGCGCAGTATTTT
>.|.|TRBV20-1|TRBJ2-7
CSAVRGRVGDEQYF
TGCAGTGCCGTAAGAGGCAGGGTGGGGGACGAGCAGTACTTC
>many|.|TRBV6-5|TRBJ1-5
CASRRSGYNQPQHF
TGTGCCAGCAGACGCTCGGGTTACAATCAGCCCCAGCATTTT
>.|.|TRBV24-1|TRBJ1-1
CATSDRRGTEAFF
TGTGCCACCAGTGATAGGAGGGGCACTGAAGCTTTCTTT
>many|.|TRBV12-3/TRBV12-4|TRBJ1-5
CASSLTGGQPQHF
TGTGCCAGCAGTTTGACAGGAGGTCAGCCCCAGCATTTT
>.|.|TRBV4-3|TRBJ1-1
CASSQDAAGVNTEAFF
TGCGCCAGCAGCCAAGATGCGGCAGGGGTGAACACTGAAGCTTTCTTT
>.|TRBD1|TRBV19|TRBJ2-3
CASSARDRGITDTQYF
TGTGCCAGTAGTGCGCGGGACAGGGGGATCACAGATACGCAGTATTTT
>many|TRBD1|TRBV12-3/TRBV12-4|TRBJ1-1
CASSPPGTANTEAFF
TGTGCCAGCAGCCCACCGGGGACAGCGAACACTGAAGCTTTCTTT
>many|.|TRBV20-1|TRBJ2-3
CSARKGGWDTQYF
TGCAGTGCTAGAAAGGGGGGATGGGATACGCAGTATTTT
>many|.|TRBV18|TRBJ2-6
CASSPGSGANVLTF
TGTGCCAGCAGCCCCGGCTCTGGGGCCAACGTCCTGACTTTC